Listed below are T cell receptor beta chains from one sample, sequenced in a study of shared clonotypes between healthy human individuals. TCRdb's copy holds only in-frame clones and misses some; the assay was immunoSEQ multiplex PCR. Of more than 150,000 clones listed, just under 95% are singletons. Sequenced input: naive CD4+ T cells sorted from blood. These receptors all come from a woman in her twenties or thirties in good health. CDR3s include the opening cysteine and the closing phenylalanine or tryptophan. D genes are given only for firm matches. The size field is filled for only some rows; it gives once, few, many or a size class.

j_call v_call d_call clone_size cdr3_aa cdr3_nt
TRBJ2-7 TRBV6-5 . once CASTITWGSYEQYF TGTGCCAGCACGATCACATGGGGCTCCTACGAGCAGTACTTC
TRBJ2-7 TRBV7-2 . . CASSLVSPVGEQYF TGTGCCAGCAGCTTAGTCAGCCCCGTTGGCGAGCAGTACTTC
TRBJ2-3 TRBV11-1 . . CASSFKLIAEITDTQYF TGTGCCAGCAGCTTTAAGTTAATAGCGGAAATCACAGATACGCAGTATTTT
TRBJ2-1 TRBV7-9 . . CATPEGSYNEQFF TGTGCCACCCCGGAGGGCTCCTACAATGAGCAGTTCTTC
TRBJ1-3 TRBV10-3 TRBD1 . CASSGTGGTGNTIYF TGTGCCAGCTCCGGGACAGGGGGCACGGGAAACACCATATATTTT
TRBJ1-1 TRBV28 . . CASSSPPPGENTEAFF TGTGCCAGCAGTTCCCCCCCGCCAGGGGAGAACACTGAAGCTTTCTTT
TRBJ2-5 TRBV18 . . CASSPVPGRNQETQYF TGTGCCAGCTCACCAGTTCCCGGACGGAACCAAGAGACCCAGTACTTC
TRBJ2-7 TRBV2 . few CASSSQSSGQQYF TGTGCCAGCAGTTCACAATCGTCGGGGCAGCAGTACTTC
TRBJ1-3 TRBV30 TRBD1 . CAWNRGAGNTIYF TGTGCCTGGAACAGGGGGGCTGGAAACACCATATATTTT
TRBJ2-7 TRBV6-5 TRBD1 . CASGDRGLTYEQYF TGTGCCAGCGGGGACAGGGGTCTTACCTACGAGCAGTACTTC
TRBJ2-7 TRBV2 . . CASRPGDFYEQYF TGTGCCAGCAGGCCCGGGGACTTCTACGAGCAGTACTTC
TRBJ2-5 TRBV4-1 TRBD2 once CASRIRWYSGPQETQYF TGCGCCAGCAGGATACGCTGGTATAGCGGGCCCCAAGAGACCCAGTACTTC
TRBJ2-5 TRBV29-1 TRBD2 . CSVEGLAGGRVRTQYF TGCAGCGTCGAAGGACTAGCGGGAGGCCGGGTACGGACCCAGTACTTC
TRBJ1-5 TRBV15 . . CATSRELVQPQHF TGTGCCACCAGCAGAGAATTGGTTCAGCCCCAGCATTTT
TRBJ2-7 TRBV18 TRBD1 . CASSPAGTGGYEQYF TGTGCCAGCTCGCCGGCCGGGACAGGGGGCTACGAGCAGTACTTC
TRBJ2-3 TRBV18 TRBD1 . CASSPLGQATDTQYF TGTGCCAGCTCACCACTCGGACAGGCGACAGATACGCAGTATTTT
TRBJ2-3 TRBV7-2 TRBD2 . CASSLVAGVGDTQYF TGTGCCAGCAGCTTAGTCGCGGGAGTTGGGGATACGCAGTATTTT
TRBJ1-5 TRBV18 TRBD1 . CASSIDRVQPQHF TGTGCCAGCTCTATCGACAGGGTTCAGCCCCAGCATTTT
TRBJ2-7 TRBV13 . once CASSLGSEQYF TGTGCCAGCAGCTTAGGTAGCGAGCAGTACTTC
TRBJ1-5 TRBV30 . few CAWSVANQPQHF TGTGCCTGGAGTGTAGCGAATCAGCCCCAGCATTTT
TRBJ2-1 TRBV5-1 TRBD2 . CASSQTSGSVYNEQFF TGCGCCAGCAGTCAAACTAGCGGGAGTGTGTACAATGAGCAGTTCTTC
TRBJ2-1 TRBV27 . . CASSQYNEQFF TGTGCCAGCAGTCAATACAATGAGCAGTTCTTC
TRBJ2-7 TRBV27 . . CASSSPRTSGPIYEQYF TGTGCCAGCAGTTCGCCCAGAACAAGTGGGCCCATCTACGAGCAGTACTTC
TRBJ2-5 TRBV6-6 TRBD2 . CASRGLAGRETQYF TGTGCCAGCAGGGGACTAGCGGGAAGAGAGACCCAGTACTTC
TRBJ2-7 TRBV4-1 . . CASSHPGRRTYEQYF TGCGCCAGCAGCCATCCGGGCCGTCGAACCTACGAGCAGTACTTC
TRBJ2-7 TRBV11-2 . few CASSERRSYEQYF TGTGCCAGCAGCGAGAGAAGATCCTACGAGCAGTACTTC
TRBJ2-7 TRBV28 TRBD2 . CASSLAASGKNEQYF TGTGCCAGCAGCCTCGCGGCGAGCGGGAAGAACGAGCAGTACTTC
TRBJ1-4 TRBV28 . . CASSFRQGREKLFF TGTGCCAGCAGTTTTCGGCAGGGGCGTGAAAAACTGTTTTTT
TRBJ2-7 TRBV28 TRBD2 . CASSSLAGEYF TGTGCCAGCAGCTCCTTAGCGGGAGAGTACTTC
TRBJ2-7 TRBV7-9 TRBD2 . CASSLALRPTSGISYEQYF TGTGCCAGCAGCTTAGCATTGCGCCCGACTAGCGGGATCTCCTACGAGCAGTACTTC
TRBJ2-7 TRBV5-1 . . CASSLVSDRSYEQYF TGCGCCAGCAGCTTGGTGTCAGACAGGTCCTACGAGCAGTACTTC
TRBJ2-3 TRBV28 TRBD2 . CASSLGTSGEEDTQYF TGTGCCAGCAGTTTAGGGACTAGCGGGGAGGAAGATACGCAGTATTTT
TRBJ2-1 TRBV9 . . CASSVGVSYSYNEQFF TGTGCCAGCAGCGTAGGAGTCTCTTACTCCTACAATGAGCAGTTCTTC
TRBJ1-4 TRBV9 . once CASSPDSLVEKLFF TGTGCCAGCAGCCCCGACAGCCTAGTAGAAAAACTGTTTTTT
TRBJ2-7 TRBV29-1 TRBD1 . CSATGTGSYEQYF TGCAGCGCTACCGGGACAGGTTCCTACGAGCAGTACTTC
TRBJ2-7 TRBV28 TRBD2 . CASTPGGRFSEQYF TGTGCCAGCACCCCCGGGGGGAGGTTCTCCGAGCAGTACTTC
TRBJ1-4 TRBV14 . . CASSPTRRGQFVVEKLFF TGTGCCAGCAGCCCGACGCGGAGAGGACAGTTCGTCGTGGAAAAACTGTTTTTT
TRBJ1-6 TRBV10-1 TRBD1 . CASSESGTGGTTLHF TGCGCCAGCAGTGAGTCTGGGACAGGAGGGACCACCCTCCACTTT
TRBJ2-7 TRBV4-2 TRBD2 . CASSPVGGLATYEQYF TGTGCCAGCAGCCCTGTCGGAGGACTAGCCACGTACGAGCAGTACTTC
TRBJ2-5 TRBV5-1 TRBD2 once CASSSRGEQYF TGCGCCAGCAGCTCCCGGGGGGAGCAGTACTTC
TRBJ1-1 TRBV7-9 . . CASSFLNTEAFF TGTGCCAGCAGCTTCCTGAACACTGAAGCTTTCTTT
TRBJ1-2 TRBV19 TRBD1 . CASGTGRFSGYTF TGTGCCAGCGGGACAGGGCGCTTCTCTGGCTACACCTTC
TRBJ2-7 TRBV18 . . CASSPRRAPSYEQYF TGTGCCAGCTCACCACGGAGAGCGCCATCCTACGAGCAGTACTTC
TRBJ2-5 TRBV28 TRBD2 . CASRRLAGVETQYF TGTGCCAGCAGGCGGCTAGCGGGAGTAGAGACCCAGTACTTC
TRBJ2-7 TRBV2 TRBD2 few CASSDSGGYEQYF TGTGCCAGCAGTGATAGCGGGGGCTACGAGCAGTACTTC
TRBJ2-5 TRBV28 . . CASSSHQVQETQYF TGTGCCAGCAGTTCCCACCAGGTCCAAGAGACCCAGTACTTC
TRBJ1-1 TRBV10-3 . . CAIGGGGQGTEAFF TGTGCCATCGGTGGCGGGGGGCAGGGCACTGAAGCTTTCTTT
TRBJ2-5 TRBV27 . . CASSLWGARETQYF TGTGCCAGCAGTTTATGGGGGGCTCGGGAGACCCAGTACTTC
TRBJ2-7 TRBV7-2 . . CASSPAGGYPYEQYF TGTGCCAGCAGCCCCGCCGGGGGTTATCCCTACGAGCAGTACTTC
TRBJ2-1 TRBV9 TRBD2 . CASSEAGVGSYNEQFF TGTGCCAGCAGCGAAGCGGGAGTGGGCTCCTACAATGAGCAGTTCTTC
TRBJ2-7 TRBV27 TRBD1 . CASSLSGGTVSYEQYF TGTGCCAGCAGTTTATCCGGTGGGACAGTTTCCTACGAGCAGTACTTC
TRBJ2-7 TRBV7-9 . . CASSLGGGLADTSYEQYF TGTGCCAGCAGCTTGGGAGGGGGACTGGCGGATACTTCCTACGAGCAGTACTTC
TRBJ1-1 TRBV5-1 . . CASSLTHTGTEAFF TGCGCCAGCAGCTTGACGCATACAGGGACTGAAGCTTTCTTT
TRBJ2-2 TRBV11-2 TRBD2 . CASSSGLAGVVTGELFF TGTGCCAGCAGCTCCGGACTAGCGGGAGTAGTAACCGGGGAGCTGTTTTTT